This T cell receptor beta chain is from a study of blood T cell repertoires in COVID-19. Repertoires were generated with immunoSEQ multiplex PCR, while TCRdb's copy carries only in-frame clones and drops some. The sample lists some 170,000 clones, over 80% seen once, with 3% to 4.5% in the top ten. CDR3 length: 15 residues. Trimming cost V 6 bases and J 5 bases, with 17 bases left between them. Looked up from germline, CDR1 is MGHDK and CDR2 is SYGVNS. Sequencing was carried out using peripheral blood. The V and J genes are TRBV25-1 and TRBJ2-1, with D maybe TRBD1 (6 bases). This sequence was found in a woman aged 60 to 75 who had recovered from COVID-19. The CDR3 loop reads CASRSQTGWDNEQFF. As DNA, the CDR3 is TGTGCCAGCAGATCACAGACAGGTTGGGACAATGAGCAGTTCTTC.